This T cell receptor beta chain emerged from a study of blood T cells in healthy people across ages. Study-wide results and limits: A roughly linear age-dependent decrease characterized TCR beta diversity per million T cells. Changes in expanded clonotypes were possibly confounded, as the CMV status of donors was unknown.

Sample-barcoded 5' priming and a J-beta primer mix drove a second PCR of roughly 7 to 11 cycles. Each cDNA molecule received a tag from a template-switch adaptor that had 12 random nucleotides. Each single sample gave us at least 2.5 million CDR3-containing paired-end reads. Each CDR3 protein is one row after TCRdb ran MiXCR on the 5' RACE reads. The sample has 650,000 to 800,000 distinct CDR3 sequences; around 43% are singletons. CDR1 DFQATT and CDR2 SNEGSKA come from the germline V gene (reference sequence). There are 13 residues in the CDR3. Trimming shortened V by 7 bases and J by 8 bases, and 20 bases separated the two germline ends. As concerns this clonotype: Its antigen is currently unknown.

The chain links TRBV20-1 to TRBJ1-2; D may be TRBD1 (6 bases). This receptor was identified in a man aged 55 to 70 in good health. The sample consisted of blood. The CDR3 sequence is CSGWVTQGEGYTF. CDR3 DNA sequence: TGCAGTGGCTGGGTAACACAGGGTGAAGGCTACACCTTC.